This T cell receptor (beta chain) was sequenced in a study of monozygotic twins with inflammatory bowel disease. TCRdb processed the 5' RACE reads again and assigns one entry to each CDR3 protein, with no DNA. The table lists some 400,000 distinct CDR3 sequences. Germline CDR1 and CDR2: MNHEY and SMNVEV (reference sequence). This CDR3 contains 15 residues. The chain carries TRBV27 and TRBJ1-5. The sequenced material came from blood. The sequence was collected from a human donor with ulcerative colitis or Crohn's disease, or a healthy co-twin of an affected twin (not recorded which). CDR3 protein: CASSLNGFLNQPQHF.